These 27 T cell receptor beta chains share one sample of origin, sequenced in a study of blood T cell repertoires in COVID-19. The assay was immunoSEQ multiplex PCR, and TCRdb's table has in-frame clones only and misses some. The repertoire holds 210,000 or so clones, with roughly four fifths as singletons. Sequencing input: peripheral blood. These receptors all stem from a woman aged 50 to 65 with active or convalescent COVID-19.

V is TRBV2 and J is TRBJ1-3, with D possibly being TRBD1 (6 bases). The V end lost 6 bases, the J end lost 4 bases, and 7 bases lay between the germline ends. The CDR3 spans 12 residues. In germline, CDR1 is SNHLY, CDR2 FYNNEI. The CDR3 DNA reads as TGTGCCAGCAGCCAGGGGGGAAACACCATATATTTT. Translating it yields CASSQGGNTIYF.

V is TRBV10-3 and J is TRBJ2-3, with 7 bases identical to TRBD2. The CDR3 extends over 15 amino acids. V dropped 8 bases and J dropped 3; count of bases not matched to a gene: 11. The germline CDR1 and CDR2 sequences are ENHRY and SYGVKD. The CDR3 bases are TGTGCCATCGGGGGAGGGTCGGGCCGGACAGATACGCAGTATTTT. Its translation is CAIGGGSGRTDTQYF.

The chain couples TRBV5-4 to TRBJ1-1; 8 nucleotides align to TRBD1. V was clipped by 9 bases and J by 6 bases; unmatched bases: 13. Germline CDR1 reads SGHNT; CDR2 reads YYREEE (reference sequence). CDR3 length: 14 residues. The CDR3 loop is CAIGFQGARSEAFF. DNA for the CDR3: TGTGCCATCGGATTTCAGGGGGCGCGGTCTGAAGCTTTCTTT.

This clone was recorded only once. CDR3 bases: TGTGCCAGCAGCCGACAGGTTTCGCCCCTCCACTTT. Translating gives CASSRQVSPLHF. The chain couples TRBV6-6 to TRBJ1-6; tentatively, D is TRBD1 (6 bases). The CDR3 runs to 12 residues. The V gene's germline CDR1 is MNHNY and CDR2 SVGAGI (reference sequence). Deletions cut 6 bases from V and 13 bases from J, with 13 bases between.

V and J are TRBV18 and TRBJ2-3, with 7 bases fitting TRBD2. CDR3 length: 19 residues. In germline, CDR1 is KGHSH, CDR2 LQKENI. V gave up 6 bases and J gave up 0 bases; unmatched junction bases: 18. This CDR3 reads CASSLLLAELSTSTDTQYF. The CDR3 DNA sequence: TGTGCCAGCTCGCTCCTGCTAGCGGAACTTTCTACTAGCACAGATACGCAGTATTTT. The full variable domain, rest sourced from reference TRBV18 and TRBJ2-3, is NAGVMQNPRHLVRRRGQEARLRCSPMKGHSHVYWYRQLPEEGLKFMVYLQKENIIDESGMPKERFSAEFPKEGPSILRIQQVVRGDSAAYFCASSLLLAELSTSTDTQYFGPGTRLTVL.

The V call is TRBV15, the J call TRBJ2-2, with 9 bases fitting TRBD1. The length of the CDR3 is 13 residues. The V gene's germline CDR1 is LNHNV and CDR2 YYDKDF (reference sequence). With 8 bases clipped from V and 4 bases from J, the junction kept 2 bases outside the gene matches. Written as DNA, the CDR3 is TGTGCCACCGGACAGGGGAGCACCGGGGAGCTGTTTTTT. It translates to CATGQGSTGELFF. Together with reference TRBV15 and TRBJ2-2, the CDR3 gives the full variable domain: DAMVIQNPRYQVTQFGKPVTLSCSQTLNHNVMYWYQQKSSQAPKLLFHYYDKDFNNEADTPDNFQSRRPNTSFCFLDIRSPGLGDTAMYLCATGQGSTGELFFGEGSRLTVL.

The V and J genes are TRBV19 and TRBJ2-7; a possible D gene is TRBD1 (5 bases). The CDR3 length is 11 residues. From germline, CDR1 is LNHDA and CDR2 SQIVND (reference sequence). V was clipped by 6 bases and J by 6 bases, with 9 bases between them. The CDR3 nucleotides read TGTGCCAGTAGCCAGGGTACCGAGCAGTACTTC. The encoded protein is CASSQGTEQYF. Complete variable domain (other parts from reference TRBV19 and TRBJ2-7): DGGITQSPKYLFRKEGQNVTLSCEQNLNHDAMYWYRQDPGQGLRLIYYSQIVNDFQKGDIAEGYSVSREKKESFPLTVTSAQKNPTAFYLCASSQGTEQYFGPGTRLTVT.

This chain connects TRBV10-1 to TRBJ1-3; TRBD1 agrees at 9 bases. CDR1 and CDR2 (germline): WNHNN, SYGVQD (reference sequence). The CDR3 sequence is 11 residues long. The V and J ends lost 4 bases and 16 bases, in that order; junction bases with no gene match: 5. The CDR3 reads CASSAPGQGYF. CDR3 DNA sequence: TGCGCCAGCAGTGCACCGGGACAGGGTTATTTT.

The CDR3 sequence is CASKVGGKESPLHF. The DNA of the CDR3 is TGTGCCAGTAAAGTGGGGGGGAAGGAATCACCCCTCCACTTT. The chain employs TRBV19 and TRBJ1-6; the D gene is possibly TRBD1 (5 bases). CDR1 is LNHDA, CDR2 SQIVND, per germline (reference sequence). This CDR3 region has 14 residues. Trimming removed 7 bases at V and 10 bases at J, with 17 bases between.

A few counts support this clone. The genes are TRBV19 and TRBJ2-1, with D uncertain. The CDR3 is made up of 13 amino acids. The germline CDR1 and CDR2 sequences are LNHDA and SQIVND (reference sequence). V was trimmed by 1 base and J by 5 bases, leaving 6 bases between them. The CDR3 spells CASSIGSNNEQFF. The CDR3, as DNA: TGTGCCAGTAGTATAGGGAGTAACAATGAGCAGTTCTTC.

As DNA, the CDR3 is TGTGCCAGCAGTGAAGCTCTAGGCGGGAGAAGAGGCAATGAGCAGTTCTTC. Amino acids: CASSEALGGRRGNEQFF. The chain combines TRBV6-1 with TRBJ2-1; 7 nucleotides match TRBD2. CDR1 is MNHNS and CDR2 is SASEGT in the germline V gene. V shed 0 bases and J 6 bases; nucleotides not matched to a gene: 11. The CDR3 runs to 17 residues.

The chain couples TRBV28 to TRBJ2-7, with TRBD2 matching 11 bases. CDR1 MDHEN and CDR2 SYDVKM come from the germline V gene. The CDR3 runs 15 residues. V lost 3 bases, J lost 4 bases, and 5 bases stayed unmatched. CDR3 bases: TGTGCCAGCAGTTTGGCGACTAGCGGGGTATACGAGCAGTACTTC. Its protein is CASSLATSGVYEQYF.

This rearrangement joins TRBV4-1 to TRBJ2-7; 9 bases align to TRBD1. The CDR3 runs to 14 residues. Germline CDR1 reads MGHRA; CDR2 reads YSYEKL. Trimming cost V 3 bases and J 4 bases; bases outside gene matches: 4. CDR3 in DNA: TGCGCCAGCAGCCAGGGGGACAGGGCTTACGAGCAGTACGTC. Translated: CASSQGDRAYEQYV.

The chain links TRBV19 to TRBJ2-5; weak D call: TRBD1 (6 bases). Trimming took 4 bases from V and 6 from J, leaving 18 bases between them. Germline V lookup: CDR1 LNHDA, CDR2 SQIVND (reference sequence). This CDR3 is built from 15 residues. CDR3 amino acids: CASSTSPGVEKTQYF. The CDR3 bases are TGTGCCAGTAGTACCTCCCCAGGGGTGGAAAAGACCCAGTACTTC.

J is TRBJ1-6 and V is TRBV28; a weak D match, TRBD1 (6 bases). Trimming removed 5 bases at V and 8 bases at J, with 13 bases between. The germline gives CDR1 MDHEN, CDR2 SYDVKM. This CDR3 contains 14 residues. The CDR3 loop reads CASSADRFHSPLHF. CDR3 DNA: TGTGCCAGCAGTGCCGACAGGTTTCATTCACCCCTCCACTTT.

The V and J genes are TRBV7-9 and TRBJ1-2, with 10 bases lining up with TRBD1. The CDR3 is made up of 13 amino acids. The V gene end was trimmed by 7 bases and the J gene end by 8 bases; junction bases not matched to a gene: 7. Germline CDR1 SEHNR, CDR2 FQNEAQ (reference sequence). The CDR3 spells CASTRTGGGGYTF. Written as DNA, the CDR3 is TGTGCCAGCACCAGGACAGGGGGAGGGGGCTACACCTTC.

The CDR3 here is CASTRDLGDSNQPQHF. In nucleotides, the CDR3 is TGTGCCAGCACGAGGGATTTAGGAGATAGCAATCAGCCCCAGCATTTT. This chain joins TRBV2 and TRBJ1-5; D unclear. The CDR3 has 16 residues. V lost 7 bases, J lost 0 bases, and 16 bases lay in between. Looked up from germline, CDR1 is SNHLY and CDR2 is FYNNEI.

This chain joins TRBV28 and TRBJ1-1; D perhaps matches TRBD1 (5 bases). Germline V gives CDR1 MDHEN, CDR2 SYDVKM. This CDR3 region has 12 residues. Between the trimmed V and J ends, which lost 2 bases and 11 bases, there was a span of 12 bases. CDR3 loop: CASSLNDSGAFF. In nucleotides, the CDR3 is TGTGCCAGCAGTTTAAACGACAGTGGGGCTTTCTTT.

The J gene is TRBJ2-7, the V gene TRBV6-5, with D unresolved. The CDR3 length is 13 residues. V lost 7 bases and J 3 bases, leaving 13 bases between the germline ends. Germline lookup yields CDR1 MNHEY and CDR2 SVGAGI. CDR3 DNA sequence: TGTGCCAGCACTAAGCGACCGTACTACGAGCAGTACTTC. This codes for CASTKRPYYEQYF.

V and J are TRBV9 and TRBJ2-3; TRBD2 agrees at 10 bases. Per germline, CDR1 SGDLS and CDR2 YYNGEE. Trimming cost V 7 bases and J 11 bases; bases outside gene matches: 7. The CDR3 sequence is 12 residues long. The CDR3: CASGSGGPRQYF. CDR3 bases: TGTGCCAGCGGTAGCGGGGGGCCTAGGCAGTATTTT.

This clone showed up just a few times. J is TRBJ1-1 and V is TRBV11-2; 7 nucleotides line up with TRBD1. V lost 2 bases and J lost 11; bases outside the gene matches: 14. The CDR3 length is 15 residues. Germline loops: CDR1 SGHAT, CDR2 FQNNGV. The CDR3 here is CASSLLGGAQGGAFF. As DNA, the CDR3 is TGTGCCAGCAGCTTATTAGGGGGCGCTCAGGGCGGGGCTTTCTTT.

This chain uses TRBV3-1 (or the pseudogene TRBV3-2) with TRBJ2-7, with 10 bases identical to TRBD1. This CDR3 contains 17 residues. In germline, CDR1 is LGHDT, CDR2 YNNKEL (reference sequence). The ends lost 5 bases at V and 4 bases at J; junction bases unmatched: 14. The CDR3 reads CASSSQWDSGQGYEQYF. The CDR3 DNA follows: TGTGCCAGCAGCTCACAATGGGACTCGGGACAGGGGTACGAGCAGTACTTC.

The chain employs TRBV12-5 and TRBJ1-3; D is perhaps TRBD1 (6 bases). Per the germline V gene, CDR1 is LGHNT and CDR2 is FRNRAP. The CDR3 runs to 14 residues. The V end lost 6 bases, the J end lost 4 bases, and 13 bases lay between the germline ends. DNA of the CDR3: TGTGCTAGTGGCACAGGGTCAGCCGGAAACACCATATATTTT. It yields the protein CASGTGSAGNTIYF. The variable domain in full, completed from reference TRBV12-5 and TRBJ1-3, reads DARVTQTPRHKVTEMGQEVTMRCQPILGHNTVFWYRQTMMQGLELLAYFRNRAPLDDSGMPKDRFSAEMPDATLATLKIQPSEPRDSAVYFCASGTGSAGNTIYFGEGSWLTVV.

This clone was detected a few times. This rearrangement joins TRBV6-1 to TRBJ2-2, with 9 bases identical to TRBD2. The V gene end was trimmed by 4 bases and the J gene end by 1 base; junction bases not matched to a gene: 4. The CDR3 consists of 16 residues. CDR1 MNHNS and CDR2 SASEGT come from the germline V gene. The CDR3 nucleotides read TGTGCCAGCAGTGGCCTAGCGGGGCGGAACACCGGGGAGCTGTTTTTT. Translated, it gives CASSGLAGRNTGELFF.

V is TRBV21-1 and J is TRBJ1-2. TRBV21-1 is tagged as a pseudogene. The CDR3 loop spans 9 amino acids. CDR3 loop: CASPEGYTF. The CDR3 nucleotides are TGTGCCAGCCCTGAGGGCTACACCTTC.

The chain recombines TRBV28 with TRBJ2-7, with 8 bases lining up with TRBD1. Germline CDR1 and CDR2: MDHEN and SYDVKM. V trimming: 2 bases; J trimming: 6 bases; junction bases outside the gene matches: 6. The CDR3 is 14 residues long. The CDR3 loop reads CASSLQGASGEQYF. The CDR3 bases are TGTGCCAGCAGTTTACAGGGGGCATCGGGCGAGCAGTACTTC.

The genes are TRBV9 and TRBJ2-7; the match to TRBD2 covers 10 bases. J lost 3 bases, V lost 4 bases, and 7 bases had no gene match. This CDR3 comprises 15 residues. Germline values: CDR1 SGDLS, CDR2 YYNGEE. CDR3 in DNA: TGTGCCAGCAGCCCCGAAGAGCGGGGGGGCTACGAGCAGTACTTC. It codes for CASSPEERGGYEQYF.